This paragraph covers one TCR beta chain sequence. As yet, its antigen is unknown. In germline, CDR1 is SGHTS, CDR2 YDEGEE. J was trimmed by 3 bases and V by 2 bases; bases with no gene match: 4. The CDR3 covers 14 residues. The sample is drawn from a study of PD-1 blockade in classical Hodgkin lymphoma. Study overall: The nivolumab dose that patients received was 3 mg/kg, given intravenously every 2 weeks.

Points from the study as a whole: Newly diagnosed patients and complete responders had comparable diversity at baseline. Significant TCR diversity gains by C4D1 occurred in CD4+ but not CD8+ cells. Among the patients, those starting nivolumab under 1 year after ASCT were excluded.

TCRdb's copy holds only in-frame clones and misses some; the assay was immunoSEQ multiplex PCR. The sample lists about 31,000 clones, 60% to 80% occurring once. Relapse after autologous stem cell transplantation occurred in every patient, and brentuximab vedotin exposure varied. The chain joins TRBV5-8 to TRBJ2-7; 8 positions agree with TRBD2. This material consisted of peripheral blood mononuclear cells (PBMCs), taken before the second cycle of nivolumab. The receptor was derived from a human donor with classical Hodgkin lymphoma. CDR3 sequence (DNA): TGTGCCAGCAGCTTTAGCGGGGACCTCTACGAGCAGTACTTC. Residues: CASSFSGDLYEQYF.